The entry below describes one TCR beta chain. Its antigen has not been determined. No base-level quality is on record; no much larger clone is a single base apart. The sample is drawn from a study of T cells in localized non-small cell lung cancer (TCRdb year 2020). Background on the whole study: The study analyzed T cell repertoires of 236 early-stage NSCLC patients, comparing tumors and uninvolved tumor-adjacent lungs. The cohort was made up of under 250 treatment-naive NSCLC patients whose localized lung tumors had been resected. The mean age of the NSCLC patients was 50 to 85 years, with 130 or so men and 110 or so women.

At diagnosis, peripheral blood, uninvolved tumor-adjacent lung and tumor were collected and stored as a combination of fresh-frozen and FFPE material. For TCR repertoire profiling, the blood samples were analyzed as peripheral blood mononuclear cells. V drops 6 bases and J drops 0 bases, leaving 12 bases in between. The germline V gene encodes CDR1 MNHNS and CDR2 SASEGT. From its cysteine to its phenylalanine, the CDR3 spans 15 amino acids. CDR3 DNA only is kept here, 45 bases in frame from base 1. TCR beta CDR3 regions were sequenced from DNA using the immunoSEQ Assay. Per the authors' processing: T cell density was computed as TCR beta template counts normalized to usable DNA estimated by amplifying housekeeping genes. The preseqR package was used to estimate richness by extrapolating to 400,000 templates for PBMC samples and to 120,000 templates for tissue samples. Clonality was taken to be one minus Pielou's evenness. Tissue-enriched TCRs were identified through differential abundance testing performed on productive amino-acid clonotypes, with a minimum total count of 5 and an alpha of 0.1. The Jaccard Index and the Morisita Overlap Index were used to measure how much the repertoires overlapped between compartments. GLIPH grouped TCR beta CDR3s together with public tetramer-defined viral CDR3s, and a viral motif had to include at least three viral sequences and show V-gene enrichment. Drawn from immuneACCESS, this table holds only the in-frame rearrangements with V and J called that TCRdb kept. Clones are partly lost; checked studies trace under half to an unresolved V gene and leave the rest unexplained. V and J calls and clone size come straight from that table; D and trimming were deduced from the DNA. The sample table records over 65,000 clones; 84% of these occur just once. The ten largest clonotypes hold 1% to 1.5% of the sample.

What the study reported, not specific to this receptor: Longer overall survival was associated with higher T cell density in blood, whereas shorter survival was associated with higher clonality in adjacent lung. A median of 57 of the top 100 tumor clones turned up in the paired uninvolved adjacent lung, and some 27 of those clones also ranked among the top 100 of that same adjacent lung. Uninvolved tumor-adjacent lung showed the highest T cell clonality, higher than tumor, which suggests more focused antigenic responses in the uninvolved tumor-adjacent lung. Because of the exploratory design, TCR variables were selected using unadjusted p-values without false-discovery rate correction. Because multi-region sequencing of the tumors was not done, intratumor heterogeneity could not be ruled out.

The sequencing used peripheral blood, collected before any cancer treatment. The TCR sequence derives from a female donor over 55 with stage I lung adenocarcinoma. The receptor chain draws on TRBV6-1 and TRBJ2-1, with no D gene named confidently. The CDR3 here reads CASRERPFSYNEQFF. The nucleotide sequence is TGTGCCAGCAGGGAGAGGCCATTCTCCTACAATGAGCAGTTCTTC.